The present T cell receptor (beta chain) was sequenced within a study of blood T cell repertoires in COVID-19. Study-wide background: Whether acute or convalescent, the COVID-19 samples came from the United States, Italy and Spain. Sample material is recorded as cDNA or gDNA derived from T cells, B-cell-depleted T cells, or PBMCs.

Libraries were prepared by immunoSEQ multiplex PCR; TCRdb keeps only in-frame clonotypes and omits some of them. The sample yields fewer than 350,000 clones, about 87% seen once. Across about two dozen US areas, participants ranged in age from 18 to 89 years. Cohorts were determined from participant-reported clinical history. The germline gives CDR1 SGHAT, CDR2 FQNNGV. The CDR3 runs to 16 residues. J gave up 8 bases and V 1 base, and 8 bases lay outside the gene matches. This receptor was obtained from a woman aged 30 to 39 with acute COVID-19. This sequence joins TRBV11-2 and TRBJ2-1, with 10 bases matching TRBD2. The specimen was PBMCs or T cells enriched from blood (not recorded which). The CDR3 nucleotides read TGTGCCAGCAGCTTAGGTGGGACTAGCGCTTCCGATGAGCAGTTCTTC. Residues: CASSLGGTSASDEQFF.